The 23 T cell receptor beta chains below come from one sample, sequenced in a study of blood T cell repertoires in COVID-19. Assay: immunoSEQ multiplex PCR; the TCRdb copy retains only in-frame clones and omits some. The sample lists 60,000 to 65,000 clones; 90% were seen once. The sample taken for sequencing was peripheral blood. The source is a human donor with active COVID-19. The donor label of this sample is uncertain.

V and J are TRBV19 and TRBJ1-1; no clear D. The CDR3 sequence is 13 residues long. Germline V gives CDR1 LNHDA, CDR2 SQIVND (reference sequence). Trimming stripped 5 bases from V and 4 bases from J, with 11 bases between. The CDR3 loop is CASSSLGGTEAFF. CDR3 bases: TGTGCCAGTAGTTCCCTCGGCGGCACTGAAGCTTTCTTT.

The rearrangement joins TRBV9 to TRBJ2-2; 10 bases agree with TRBD1. The V gene end was trimmed by 4 bases and the J gene end by 7 bases; junction bases not matched to a gene: 10. The germline gives CDR1 SGDLS, CDR2 YYNGEE. The CDR3 is made up of 16 amino acids. DNA for the CDR3: TGTGCCAGCAGCCCAGGACAGGGGGTCCTTTACGGGGAGCTGTTTTTT. Translating it yields CASSPGQGVLYGELFF.

The V gene is TRBV9, the J gene TRBJ2-3; TRBD2 is a possible D gene (7 bases). This CDR3 contains 15 residues. The V end lost 3 bases, the J end lost 3 bases, and 14 bases lay between the germline ends. Germline V lookup: CDR1 SGDLS, CDR2 YYNGEE. The CDR3 loop reads CASSEGGGLTDTQYF. In DNA form, the CDR3 reads TGTGCCAGCAGCGAAGGGGGAGGGCTGACAGATACGCAGTATTTT.

The chain links TRBV28 to TRBJ1-3; no firm D call. In germline, CDR1 is MDHEN, CDR2 SYDVKM. This CDR3 is 12 amino acids long. Deletions cut 2 bases from V and 7 bases from J, with 6 bases between. The CDR3 region is CASSLVGNTIYF. CDR3 coding DNA: TGTGCCAGCAGTTTAGTCGGGAACACCATATATTTT.

The DNA for the CDR3 is TGTGCCAGCAGTTTACCGGGACAGGGGTCCTACAATGAGCAGTTCTTC. Translating it yields CASSLPGQGSYNEQFF. The chain joins TRBV28 to TRBJ2-1, with 10 bases aligning to TRBD1. The CDR3 is 16 amino acids. V lost 2 bases and J lost 1; bases outside the gene matches: 2. Germline loops: CDR1 MDHEN, CDR2 SYDVKM.

The V call is TRBV5-5, the J call TRBJ1-1; TRBD1 matches at 7 bases. In germline, CDR1 is SGHKS, CDR2 YYEKEE (reference sequence). J gave up 7 bases and V 7 bases, and 16 bases lay outside the gene matches. The CDR3 spans 15 residues. The CDR3 DNA reads TGTGCCAGCGGTAGGGACAGTGGGTTGTTTAATGAAGCTTTCTTT. This sequence encodes CASGRDSGLFNEAFF.

The V gene is TRBV6-1, the J gene TRBJ1-3; D gene unclear. Trimming stripped 1 base from V and 1 base from J, with 8 bases between. CDR1 and CDR2 from the germline V gene are MNHNS and SASEGT. The CDR3 runs to 15 residues. CDR3: CASSEVGVSGNTIYF. The CDR3 nucleotides read TGTGCCAGCAGTGAAGTCGGGGTTTCTGGAAACACCATATATTTT.

The J gene is TRBJ1-2, the V gene TRBV5-4, with D possibly being TRBD1 (6 bases). CDR3 length: 13 residues. Germline assignment: CDR1 SGHNT and CDR2 YYREEE (reference sequence). V shed 2 bases and J shed 6 bases, with 11 bases lying between them. CDR3 coding DNA: TGTGCCAGCAGCTTCGGGACAAAGGATGGCTACACCTTC. Translation: CASSFGTKDGYTF.

The rearrangement links TRBV6-2 or TRBV6-3 to TRBJ1-1; weak D call: TRBD1 (5 bases). Germline V gene data show CDR1 as MNHEY and CDR2 as SVGEGT. The CDR3 covers 13 residues. V lost 4 bases and J 5 bases, leaving 11 bases between the germline ends. CDR3 nucleotide sequence: TGTGCCAGCAGTTTAGCAGGGAGGACTGAAGCTTTCTTT. It codes for CASSLAGRTEAFF.

The rearrangement links TRBV25-1 to TRBJ1-1; TRBD1 matches 8 bases. In germline, CDR1 is MGHDK, CDR2 SYGVNS. This CDR3 is 13 amino acids long. Germline trimming cut 5 bases from V and 5 bases from J; bases unmatched to any gene: 4. DNA of the CDR3: TGTGCCAGCAGTCCGACAGGGGTGACTGAAGCTTTCTTT. It translates to CASSPTGVTEAFF.

V and J are TRBV6-5 and TRBJ2-2; TRBD2 agrees at 12 bases. V lost 6 bases and J lost 7; bases outside the gene matches: 6. Looked up from germline, CDR1 is MNHEY and CDR2 is SVGAGI. The CDR3 loop spans 15 amino acids. For the CDR3, the DNA is TGTGCCAGCAGGGCGACTAGCGGGAGTATCGGGGAGCTGTTTTTT. Translating it yields CASRATSGSIGELFF.

The chain links TRBV2 to TRBJ2-1, with 10 bases lining up with TRBD2. The CDR3 spans 13 residues. Trimming at V came to 9 bases and at J to 6 bases, leaving 5 bases not matched to a gene. CDR1 and CDR2 from the germline V gene are SNHLY and FYNNEI. CDR3 bases: TGTGCCAGTTTAGCGGGGGGCCTCAATGAGCAGTTCTTC. Its protein is CASLAGGLNEQFF.

This chain connects TRBV7-3 to TRBJ2-3, with 12 bases fitting TRBD2. The CDR3 loop spans 17 amino acids. Germline V gives CDR1 SGHTA, CDR2 FQGTGA. Trimming removed 5 bases from V and 5 bases from J; junction bases left unmatched: 11. The CDR3 sequence: CASSPTSGSRWGDTQYF. CDR3 DNA sequence: TGTGCCAGCAGCCCGACTAGCGGGAGTAGGTGGGGAGATACGCAGTATTTT.

The chain joins TRBV6-5 to TRBJ2-1; TRBD2 matches 13 bases. CDR1 and CDR2 (germline): MNHEY, SVGAGI. Trimming at V came to 9 bases and at J to 4 bases, leaving 3 bases not matched to a gene. This CDR3 is built from 14 residues. The CDR3 bases are TGTGCCAGTCAACTAGCGGGGGGGTACAATGAGCAGTTCTTC. This translates into CASQLAGGYNEQFF.

The genes are TRBV5-4 and TRBJ1-1; 8 nucleotides line up with TRBD1. The CDR3 extends over 14 amino acids. In germline, CDR1 is SGHNT, CDR2 YYREEE (reference sequence). The V gene end was trimmed by 2 bases and the J gene end by 5 bases; junction bases not matched to a gene: 5. CDR3 amino acids: CASSFGQGWTEAFF. Written as DNA, the CDR3 is TGTGCCAGCAGCTTCGGACAGGGTTGGACTGAAGCTTTCTTT.

The chain has TRBV7-2 and TRBJ2-7; no clear D. The CDR3 consists of 14 residues. Germline-derived CDR1 and CDR2 are SGHTA and FQGNSA. V lost 1 base to trimming and J lost 1 base, with 8 bases between them. CDR3: CASSLGGGSYEQYF. The CDR3 DNA is TGTGCCAGCAGCTTAGGAGGCGGATCCTACGAGCAGTACTTC.

This clone was observed a few times. This sequence joins TRBV25-1 and TRBJ2-7, with D possibly being TRBD1 (6 bases). Germline CDR1 MGHDK, CDR2 SYGVNS. V gave up 3 bases and J gave up 2 bases, with 17 bases separating them. The CDR3 is 16 amino acids. The CDR3 sequence is CASSEFGQSGTYEQYF. Written as DNA, the CDR3 is TGTGCCAGCAGTGAGTTCGGACAGAGTGGGACCTACGAGCAGTACTTC.

The V gene is TRBV7-3, the J gene TRBJ2-3; 13 bases match TRBD2. V lost 5 bases to trimming and J lost 6 bases; unmatched junction nucleotides: 8. Per the germline V gene, CDR1 is SGHTA and CDR2 is FQGTGA. CDR3 length: 16 amino acids. CDR3: CASSPWTSGREDTQYF. CDR3 DNA sequence: TGTGCCAGCAGCCCATGGACTAGCGGGAGAGAGGATACGCAGTATTTT.

The chain carries TRBV28 and TRBJ2-7; 8 bases fit TRBD1. This CDR3 region has 13 residues. Germline values: CDR1 MDHEN, CDR2 SYDVKM. Unmatched junction bases numbered 5, after V lost 6 bases and J lost 4 bases. In DNA, the CDR3 is TGTGCCAGCAGCTCAGGGGGCAGGTACGAGCAGTACTTC. It is translated as CASSSGGRYEQYF.

V gene TRBV7-9 combines with J gene TRBJ2-7; TRBD2 is a possible D gene (5 bases). The CDR3 is 17 residues long. The germline V gene has CDR1 SEHNR and CDR2 FQNEAQ (reference sequence). V gave up 3 bases and J gave up 1 base, with 19 bases separating them. This chain's CDR3 is CASSFPELGITSYEQYF. CDR3 sequence (DNA): TGTGCCAGCAGCTTTCCCGAACTAGGGATTACTTCCTACGAGCAGTACTTC.

This chain uses TRBV18 with TRBJ2-5, with D possibly matching TRBD1 (6 bases). The CDR3 length is 13 residues. Trimming cost V 6 bases and J 2 bases, with 10 bases left between them. Germline V lookup: CDR1 KGHSH, CDR2 LQKENI. The CDR3 protein is CASSRTEQETQYF. Here the CDR3 DNA reads TGTGCCAGCTCGCGGACAGAACAAGAGACCCAGTACTTC.

V is TRBV19 and J is TRBJ2-7; possible D gene TRBD1, 6 bases. V gave up 5 bases and J gave up 9 bases, with 23 bases separating them. Germline V CDR1 and CDR2: LNHDA, SQIVND (reference sequence). CDR3 length: 15 amino acids. CDR3 sequence reads: CASSSVWAGERVQYF. The DNA for the CDR3 is TGTGCCAGTAGTTCCGTTTGGGCAGGGGAGAGAGTGCAGTACTTC.

The genes are TRBV11-2 and TRBJ2-1; possible D gene TRBD1, 6 bases. Germline-derived CDR1 and CDR2 are SGHAT and FQNNGV. This CDR3 has 16 amino acids. Deletions cut 5 bases from V and 4 bases from J, with 18 bases between. CDR3 loop: CASSPPRDKGYNEQFF. The CDR3 DNA reads TGTGCCAGCAGCCCCCCCCGGGACAAGGGGTACAATGAGCAGTTCTTC.